This TCR beta chain is drawn from a study of human T cells and chemical hapten exposure. Original data processing: Samples held a median of approximately 96,000 TCRs, range roughly 20,000–750,000. TCRdb ran MiXCR on the RACE reads and lists one entry per CDR3 protein. V and J calls and clone size were set by TCRdb, not the authors. The data show some 250,000 distinct CDR3 sequences, with roughly 8% seen just once and about 1.2% held by the top ten. In the case of this clonotype: The antigen remains unidentified.

Time point defined: pre-sensitization, week 0. Treatment: therapeutic diphenylcyclopropenone sensitization with weekly scalp DPC. This CDR3 has 17 residues. Unmatched junction bases numbered 6, after V lost 7 bases and J lost 2 bases. Whole-study findings and limits: Positive correlation was observed between PT1 expanded TCR counts and patch test score.

The rearrangement uses TRBV12-3 or TRBV12-4 and TRBJ2-1, with 15 positions matching TRBD2. The receptor was isolated from a man younger than 35 with alopecia areata. Some clones in this sample may be carry-over from other donors' samples. The specimen was whole blood, collected in connection with sensitization to the hapten diphenylcyclopropenone (DPC). This CDR3 reads CASNGLAGGSTYNEQFF. CDR3 coding DNA: TGTGCCAGCAACGGACTAGCGGGGGGGAGTACCTACAATGAGCAGTTCTTC.